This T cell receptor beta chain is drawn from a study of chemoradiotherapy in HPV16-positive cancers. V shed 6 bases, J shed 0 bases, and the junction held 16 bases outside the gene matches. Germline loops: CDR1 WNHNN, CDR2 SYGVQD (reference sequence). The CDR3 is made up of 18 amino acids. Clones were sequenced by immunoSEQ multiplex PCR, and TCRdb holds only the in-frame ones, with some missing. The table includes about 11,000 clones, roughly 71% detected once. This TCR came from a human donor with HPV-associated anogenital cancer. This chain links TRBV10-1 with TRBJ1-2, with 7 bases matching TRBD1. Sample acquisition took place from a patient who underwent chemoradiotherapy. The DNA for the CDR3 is TGCGCCAGCAGATTTCCGACAGGGAGGAGGGAAGCTAACTATGGCTACACCTTC. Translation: CASRFPTGRREANYGYTF.